This section outlines one T cell receptor beta chain sequence together with its context. Its recognized antigen is unknown. Base qualities are missing; no much larger clone stands one base away. Counted from cysteine to phenylalanine, this CDR3 has 13 amino acids. Kept here is only the CDR3 DNA, which spans 39 bases and is read in frame from base 1. The germline V gene (reference sequence) specifies DFQATT as CDR1 and SNEGSKA as CDR2. V is cut back by 3 bases and J by 8 bases, with 6 bases in the junction unmatched. The sample originates from a study of blood T cells in healthy people across ages (dated by TCRdb to 2013 to 2016). Context from the whole study: In model experiments, template switching captured about one uniquely barcoded TCR beta cDNA molecule for every two T cells. The study analyzed two additional independent replicas of 1 million unique cDNA reads from the same blood draw for two donors, one aged 18 to 29 and one aged 80 or older. The study measured age-related changes in TCR beta repertoire diversity using deep sequencing normalized with unique cDNA molecular identifiers. To avoid experimental bias, donors of different ages were randomly spread across the sequencing lanes. Donors were grouped into four age groups: young (average roughly 15 years), middle-aged (39), aged (about 59) and long-lived (less than 85).

General conclusions and limits of the study: Because donor CMV infection status was unknown, age-related changes in expanded clonotypes were potentially confounded. Estimates of total diversity based on one million sequenced T cells were regarded as lower bounds and as underestimates. Observed TCR beta diversity correlated strongly with the percentage of naive T cells measured by flow cytometry. Observed TCR beta diversity per million T cells fell roughly linearly with age, and a significant reduction was already apparent by age around 40. Because profiling used bulk unsorted PBMCs, naive and antigen-experienced compartments could not be compared conclusively. Compared with the aged group, the long-lived group had more naive CD4+ T cells, fewer expanded clones and increased TCR diversity, suggesting age selection.

Systemically healthy Caucasian individuals from Russia, some 36 in total and aged roughly 6 to 90 years, were included as donors. Ten milliliters of peripheral blood were drawn from each donor into EDTA-treated Vacutainer tubes. Ficoll-Paque density-gradient centrifugation was used to isolate PBMCs, with at least 6.5 million per sample. Trizol reagent was used to extract total RNA from the PBMCs, yielding at least 5 micrograms per sample. The percentages of naive CD45RAhigh/CD27high T cells were determined by flow cytometry on a PBMC aliquot from every donor. The method was 5' RACE. The listed sequencing device is Illumina HiSeq 2500. A second PCR of roughly 6 to 12 cycles was run with a J-beta primer mix and a sample-barcoded 5' primer. A unique molecular identifier was introduced onto each TCR beta cDNA molecule by a template-switch 5' adaptor carrying 12 random nucleotides. Each sample yielded at least 2.5 million CDR3-containing paired-end reads. The Mint cDNA synthesis kit, primed by a TRBC-specific oligonucleotide, was used to synthesize first-strand cDNA from all RNA. After uracil-DNA glycosylase treatment, a first 18-cycle PCR used universal primers M1SS and BC2_uni_R on all cDNA. On the study's bioinformatics: For normalization, 1 million high-quality reads were randomly selected from each sample, with every read carrying a distinct molecular identifier. Reads with shared molecular identifiers were discarded instead of being binned into consensus sequences. MiTCR, with a Q25 quality threshold and the strictest error-elimination algorithm, was used for CDR3 identification, clonotype clustering and error correction. A nonparametric unseen species model using Euler transformation provided a lower-bound estimate of total TCR beta diversity. TCRdb trimmed the raw reads at Q25, called clones with MiXCR and kept productive beta chains. Rows are unified per CDR3 protein, each entry keeping the most common DNA and genes. The V and J calls here are based on TCRdb, not the publication. Recorded for this sample are some 1.6 million distinct CDR3 sequences; around 35% of them occurred a single time. Approximately 10% of the sample lies in the top ten.

This sequence uses TRBV20-1 and TRBJ2-1; 8 central bases correspond to TRBD2. This TCR was recovered from a woman aged 30 to 39 in good health. Sequences were obtained from blood. The CDR3 sequence is CSASGGAGDEQFF. The nucleotide sequence is TGCAGTGCTAGCGGGGGGGCCGGGGATGAGCAGTTCTTC.